A selection of T cell receptor beta chains follows, all from one sample in a study of blood T cell repertoires in COVID-19. Only in-frame clones appear in the TCRdb table, and some are missing; sequencing was by immunoSEQ multiplex PCR. The data show over 50,000 clones, 76% seen once. The source material was peripheral blood. The receptors stem from a woman aged 45-60 years with active or convalescent COVID-19. CDR3s include the opening cysteine and the closing phenylalanine or tryptophan. D genes are given only for firm matches. Not all rows give a size; the values are once, few, many and, for expanded clones, a class.

D gene,clone size,V gene,J gene,CDR3 DNA,CDR3 protein
TRBD1,-,TRBV6-5,TRBJ2-2,TGTGCCAGCAGTCTGGACAGGGGTGGCACCGGGGAGCTGTTTTTT,CASSLDRGGTGELFF
-,-,TRBV29-1,TRBJ1-5,TGCAGCGTTAGGTCAGGCGAATCCCAGCATTTT,CSVRSGESQHF
TRBD2,-,TRBV30,TRBJ2-3,TGTGCCTGGATCCCGGGACTAGCGACAGATACGCAGTATTTT,CAWIPGLATDTQYF
TRBD2,-,TRBV7-2,TRBJ2-1,TGTGCCAGCAGCTTAGCTGGCGCTAGCGGCTCCCCCTACAATGAGCAGTTCTTC,CASSLAGASGSPYNEQFF
TRBD1,-,TRBV20-1,TRBJ1-1,TGCAGTGCTAGTAGTGGACAGGAGCTGAACACTGAAGCTTTCTTT,CSASSGQELNTEAFF
TRBD2,few,TRBV5-1,TRBJ2-1,TGCGCCAGCAGCTTAGTAGCGGGAGTTAGCGAGCAGTTCTTC,CASSLVAGVSEQFF
TRBD1,-,TRBV5-1,TRBJ1-2,TGCGCCAGCAGCTTGATGGCACTAGGGGGCAACTATGGCTACACCTTC,CASSLMALGGNYGYTF
-,-,TRBV18,TRBJ1-5,TGTGCCAGCTCACCGACAGGACCCAATCAGCCCCAGCATTTT,CASSPTGPNQPQHF
TRBD1,-,TRBV7-3,TRBJ2-1,TGTGCCAGCAGTAGAGACAGGGTCATCAATGAGCAGTTCTTC,CASSRDRVINEQFF
-,-,TRBV9,TRBJ2-7,TGTGCCAGCAGCTCCCGCGGGACAGACCTGAGCGAGCAGTACTTC,CASSSRGTDLSEQYF
TRBD2,once,TRBV18,TRBJ2-2,TGTGCCAGCTCACCACCGGGGACTAGCCAGTACACCGGGGAGCTGTTTTTT,CASSPPGTSQYTGELFF
-,-,TRBV19,TRBJ2-2,TGTGCCAGTAGTTGGCAGGGCCGGACCGGGGAGCTGTTTTTT,CASSWQGRTGELFF
-,once,TRBV27,TRBJ1-2,TGTGCCAGCAGTTTTGGGGCAGGGGATGGCTACACCTTC,CASSFGAGDGYTF
-,-,TRBV19,TRBJ1-3,TGTGCCAGTAGTATGAAGGGGGACTCTGGAAACACCATATATTTT,CASSMKGDSGNTIYF
TRBD1,-,TRBV14,TRBJ2-5,TGTGCCAGCAGCCAAATGGGACAGGTAGCGAGACTGCAAGAGACCCAGTACTTC,CASSQMGQVARLQETQYF
-,-,TRBV11-2,TRBJ1-4,TGTGCCAGCAGCTTAGGCACGGGGAATGAAAAACTGTTTTTT,CASSLGTGNEKLFF
TRBD1,-,TRBV2,TRBJ1-4,TGTGCCAGCAGTCTGGACAGGGCCACGGCTAATGAAAAACTGTTTTTT,CASSLDRATANEKLFF
TRBD1,-,TRBV28,TRBJ1-1,TGTGCCAGCAGTTCCAACAGGGGGCGGGGCACTGAAGCTTTCTTT,CASSSNRGRGTEAFF
-,-,TRBV4-1,TRBJ2-3,TGCGCCAGCAGCCAAGCCCCGGACTACCCGAGCACAGATACGCAGTATTTT,CASSQAPDYPSTDTQYF
TRBD2,-,TRBV6-5,TRBJ2-7,TGTGCCAGCAGTTACTCCGGACTAGCGGGAGGCGAGCAGTACTTC,CASSYSGLAGGEQYF
TRBD1,few,TRBV5-4,TRBJ2-5,TGTGCCAGCAGTTTCGACAGGGGCGGTCAAGAGACCCAGTACTTC,CASSFDRGGQETQYF
-,-,TRBV10-3,TRBJ2-7,TGTGCCATCCGGGACTTCTCTACGTACGAGCAGTACTTC,CAIRDFSTYEQYF
TRBD1,-,TRBV24-1,TRBJ2-7,TGTGCCACCAGGGACAGGGCGGACGAGCAGTACTTC,CATRDRADEQYF
-,-,TRBV20-1,TRBJ1-3,TGCAGTGCTAGAGACACAGGGACCATATATTTT,CSARDTGTIYF
-,-,TRBV18,TRBJ1-4,TGTGCCAGCTCACGGGACAAAAATGAAAAACTGTTTTTT,CASSRDKNEKLFF
TRBD1,-,TRBV20-1,TRBJ1-5,TGCAGTGCTAGTCCTGGAGGGGGCTACAATCAGCCCCAGCATTTT,CSASPGGGYNQPQHF
TRBD2,-,TRBV27,TRBJ2-1,TGTGCCAGCTCCAAACTAGCGGGCTTAGCCAATGAGCAGTTCTTC,CASSKLAGLANEQFF
-,-,TRBV11-1,TRBJ1-3,TGTGCCAGCAGCTACAGCTCTGGAAACACCATATATTTT,CASSYSSGNTIYF